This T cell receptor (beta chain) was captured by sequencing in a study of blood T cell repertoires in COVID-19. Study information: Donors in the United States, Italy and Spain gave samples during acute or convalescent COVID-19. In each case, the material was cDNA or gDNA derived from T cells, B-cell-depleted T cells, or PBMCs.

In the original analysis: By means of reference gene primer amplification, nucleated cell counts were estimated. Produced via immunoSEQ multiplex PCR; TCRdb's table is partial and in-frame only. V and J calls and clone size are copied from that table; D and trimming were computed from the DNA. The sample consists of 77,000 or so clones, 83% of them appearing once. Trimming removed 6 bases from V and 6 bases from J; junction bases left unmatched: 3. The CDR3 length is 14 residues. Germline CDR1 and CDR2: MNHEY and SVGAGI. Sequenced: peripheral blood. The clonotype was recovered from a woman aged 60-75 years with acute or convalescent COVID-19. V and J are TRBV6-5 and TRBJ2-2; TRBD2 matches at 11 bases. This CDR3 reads CASRIAGGAGELFF. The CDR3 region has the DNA TGTGCCAGCAGGATAGCGGGGGGGGCCGGGGAGCTGTTTTTT.